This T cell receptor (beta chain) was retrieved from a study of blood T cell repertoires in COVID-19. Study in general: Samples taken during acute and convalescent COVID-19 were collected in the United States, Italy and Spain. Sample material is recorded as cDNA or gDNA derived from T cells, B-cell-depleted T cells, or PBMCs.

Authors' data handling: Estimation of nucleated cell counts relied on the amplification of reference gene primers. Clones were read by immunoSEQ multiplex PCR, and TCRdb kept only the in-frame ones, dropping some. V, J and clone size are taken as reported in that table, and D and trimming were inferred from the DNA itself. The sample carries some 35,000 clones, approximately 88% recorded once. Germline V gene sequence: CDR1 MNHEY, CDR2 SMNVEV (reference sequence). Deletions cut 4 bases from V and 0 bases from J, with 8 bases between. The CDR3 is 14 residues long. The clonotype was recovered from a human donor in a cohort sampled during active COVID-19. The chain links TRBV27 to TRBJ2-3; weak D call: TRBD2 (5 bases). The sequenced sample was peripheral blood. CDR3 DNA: TGTGCCAGCAGTTATCAGCGGAGCACAGATACGCAGTATTTT. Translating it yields CASSYQRSTDTQYF.